This T cell receptor (beta chain) was found in a study of cytomegalovirus exposure and HLA in healthy donors. Overall study: Earlier, 150 million to 200 million T cells were analyzed, and more than 100 million unique TCR beta sequences were found among them.

60 Vbeta and 13 Jbeta primers were used in PCR. As handled by the study authors: The count from a later analysis was roughly 80 million unique TCR beta chains, about 10 million of them shared. Produced via immunoSEQ multiplex PCR; TCRdb's table is partial and in-frame only. V and J calls and clone size come straight from that table; D and trimming were deduced from the DNA. The sample carries around 150,000 clones, 80% to 90% recorded once. Points on this clone: Its target is not known.

Notes on the study in general: Donor immune exposure was known only as CMV serostatus.

Unmatched junction bases numbered 6, after V lost 7 bases and J lost 2 bases. The CDR3 runs to 15 residues. In germline, CDR1 is MNHNY, CDR2 SVGAGI (reference sequence). The clonotype was recovered from a man between 18 and 35 years old in good health and CMV-seropositive. The genes are TRBV6-6 and TRBJ1-5; 9 bases fit TRBD1. Sequenced material: PBMCs. The CDR3 DNA is TGTGCCAGCACGGACAGGGGAAGAGGCAATCAGCCCCAGCATTTT. It encodes CASTDRGRGNQPQHF.